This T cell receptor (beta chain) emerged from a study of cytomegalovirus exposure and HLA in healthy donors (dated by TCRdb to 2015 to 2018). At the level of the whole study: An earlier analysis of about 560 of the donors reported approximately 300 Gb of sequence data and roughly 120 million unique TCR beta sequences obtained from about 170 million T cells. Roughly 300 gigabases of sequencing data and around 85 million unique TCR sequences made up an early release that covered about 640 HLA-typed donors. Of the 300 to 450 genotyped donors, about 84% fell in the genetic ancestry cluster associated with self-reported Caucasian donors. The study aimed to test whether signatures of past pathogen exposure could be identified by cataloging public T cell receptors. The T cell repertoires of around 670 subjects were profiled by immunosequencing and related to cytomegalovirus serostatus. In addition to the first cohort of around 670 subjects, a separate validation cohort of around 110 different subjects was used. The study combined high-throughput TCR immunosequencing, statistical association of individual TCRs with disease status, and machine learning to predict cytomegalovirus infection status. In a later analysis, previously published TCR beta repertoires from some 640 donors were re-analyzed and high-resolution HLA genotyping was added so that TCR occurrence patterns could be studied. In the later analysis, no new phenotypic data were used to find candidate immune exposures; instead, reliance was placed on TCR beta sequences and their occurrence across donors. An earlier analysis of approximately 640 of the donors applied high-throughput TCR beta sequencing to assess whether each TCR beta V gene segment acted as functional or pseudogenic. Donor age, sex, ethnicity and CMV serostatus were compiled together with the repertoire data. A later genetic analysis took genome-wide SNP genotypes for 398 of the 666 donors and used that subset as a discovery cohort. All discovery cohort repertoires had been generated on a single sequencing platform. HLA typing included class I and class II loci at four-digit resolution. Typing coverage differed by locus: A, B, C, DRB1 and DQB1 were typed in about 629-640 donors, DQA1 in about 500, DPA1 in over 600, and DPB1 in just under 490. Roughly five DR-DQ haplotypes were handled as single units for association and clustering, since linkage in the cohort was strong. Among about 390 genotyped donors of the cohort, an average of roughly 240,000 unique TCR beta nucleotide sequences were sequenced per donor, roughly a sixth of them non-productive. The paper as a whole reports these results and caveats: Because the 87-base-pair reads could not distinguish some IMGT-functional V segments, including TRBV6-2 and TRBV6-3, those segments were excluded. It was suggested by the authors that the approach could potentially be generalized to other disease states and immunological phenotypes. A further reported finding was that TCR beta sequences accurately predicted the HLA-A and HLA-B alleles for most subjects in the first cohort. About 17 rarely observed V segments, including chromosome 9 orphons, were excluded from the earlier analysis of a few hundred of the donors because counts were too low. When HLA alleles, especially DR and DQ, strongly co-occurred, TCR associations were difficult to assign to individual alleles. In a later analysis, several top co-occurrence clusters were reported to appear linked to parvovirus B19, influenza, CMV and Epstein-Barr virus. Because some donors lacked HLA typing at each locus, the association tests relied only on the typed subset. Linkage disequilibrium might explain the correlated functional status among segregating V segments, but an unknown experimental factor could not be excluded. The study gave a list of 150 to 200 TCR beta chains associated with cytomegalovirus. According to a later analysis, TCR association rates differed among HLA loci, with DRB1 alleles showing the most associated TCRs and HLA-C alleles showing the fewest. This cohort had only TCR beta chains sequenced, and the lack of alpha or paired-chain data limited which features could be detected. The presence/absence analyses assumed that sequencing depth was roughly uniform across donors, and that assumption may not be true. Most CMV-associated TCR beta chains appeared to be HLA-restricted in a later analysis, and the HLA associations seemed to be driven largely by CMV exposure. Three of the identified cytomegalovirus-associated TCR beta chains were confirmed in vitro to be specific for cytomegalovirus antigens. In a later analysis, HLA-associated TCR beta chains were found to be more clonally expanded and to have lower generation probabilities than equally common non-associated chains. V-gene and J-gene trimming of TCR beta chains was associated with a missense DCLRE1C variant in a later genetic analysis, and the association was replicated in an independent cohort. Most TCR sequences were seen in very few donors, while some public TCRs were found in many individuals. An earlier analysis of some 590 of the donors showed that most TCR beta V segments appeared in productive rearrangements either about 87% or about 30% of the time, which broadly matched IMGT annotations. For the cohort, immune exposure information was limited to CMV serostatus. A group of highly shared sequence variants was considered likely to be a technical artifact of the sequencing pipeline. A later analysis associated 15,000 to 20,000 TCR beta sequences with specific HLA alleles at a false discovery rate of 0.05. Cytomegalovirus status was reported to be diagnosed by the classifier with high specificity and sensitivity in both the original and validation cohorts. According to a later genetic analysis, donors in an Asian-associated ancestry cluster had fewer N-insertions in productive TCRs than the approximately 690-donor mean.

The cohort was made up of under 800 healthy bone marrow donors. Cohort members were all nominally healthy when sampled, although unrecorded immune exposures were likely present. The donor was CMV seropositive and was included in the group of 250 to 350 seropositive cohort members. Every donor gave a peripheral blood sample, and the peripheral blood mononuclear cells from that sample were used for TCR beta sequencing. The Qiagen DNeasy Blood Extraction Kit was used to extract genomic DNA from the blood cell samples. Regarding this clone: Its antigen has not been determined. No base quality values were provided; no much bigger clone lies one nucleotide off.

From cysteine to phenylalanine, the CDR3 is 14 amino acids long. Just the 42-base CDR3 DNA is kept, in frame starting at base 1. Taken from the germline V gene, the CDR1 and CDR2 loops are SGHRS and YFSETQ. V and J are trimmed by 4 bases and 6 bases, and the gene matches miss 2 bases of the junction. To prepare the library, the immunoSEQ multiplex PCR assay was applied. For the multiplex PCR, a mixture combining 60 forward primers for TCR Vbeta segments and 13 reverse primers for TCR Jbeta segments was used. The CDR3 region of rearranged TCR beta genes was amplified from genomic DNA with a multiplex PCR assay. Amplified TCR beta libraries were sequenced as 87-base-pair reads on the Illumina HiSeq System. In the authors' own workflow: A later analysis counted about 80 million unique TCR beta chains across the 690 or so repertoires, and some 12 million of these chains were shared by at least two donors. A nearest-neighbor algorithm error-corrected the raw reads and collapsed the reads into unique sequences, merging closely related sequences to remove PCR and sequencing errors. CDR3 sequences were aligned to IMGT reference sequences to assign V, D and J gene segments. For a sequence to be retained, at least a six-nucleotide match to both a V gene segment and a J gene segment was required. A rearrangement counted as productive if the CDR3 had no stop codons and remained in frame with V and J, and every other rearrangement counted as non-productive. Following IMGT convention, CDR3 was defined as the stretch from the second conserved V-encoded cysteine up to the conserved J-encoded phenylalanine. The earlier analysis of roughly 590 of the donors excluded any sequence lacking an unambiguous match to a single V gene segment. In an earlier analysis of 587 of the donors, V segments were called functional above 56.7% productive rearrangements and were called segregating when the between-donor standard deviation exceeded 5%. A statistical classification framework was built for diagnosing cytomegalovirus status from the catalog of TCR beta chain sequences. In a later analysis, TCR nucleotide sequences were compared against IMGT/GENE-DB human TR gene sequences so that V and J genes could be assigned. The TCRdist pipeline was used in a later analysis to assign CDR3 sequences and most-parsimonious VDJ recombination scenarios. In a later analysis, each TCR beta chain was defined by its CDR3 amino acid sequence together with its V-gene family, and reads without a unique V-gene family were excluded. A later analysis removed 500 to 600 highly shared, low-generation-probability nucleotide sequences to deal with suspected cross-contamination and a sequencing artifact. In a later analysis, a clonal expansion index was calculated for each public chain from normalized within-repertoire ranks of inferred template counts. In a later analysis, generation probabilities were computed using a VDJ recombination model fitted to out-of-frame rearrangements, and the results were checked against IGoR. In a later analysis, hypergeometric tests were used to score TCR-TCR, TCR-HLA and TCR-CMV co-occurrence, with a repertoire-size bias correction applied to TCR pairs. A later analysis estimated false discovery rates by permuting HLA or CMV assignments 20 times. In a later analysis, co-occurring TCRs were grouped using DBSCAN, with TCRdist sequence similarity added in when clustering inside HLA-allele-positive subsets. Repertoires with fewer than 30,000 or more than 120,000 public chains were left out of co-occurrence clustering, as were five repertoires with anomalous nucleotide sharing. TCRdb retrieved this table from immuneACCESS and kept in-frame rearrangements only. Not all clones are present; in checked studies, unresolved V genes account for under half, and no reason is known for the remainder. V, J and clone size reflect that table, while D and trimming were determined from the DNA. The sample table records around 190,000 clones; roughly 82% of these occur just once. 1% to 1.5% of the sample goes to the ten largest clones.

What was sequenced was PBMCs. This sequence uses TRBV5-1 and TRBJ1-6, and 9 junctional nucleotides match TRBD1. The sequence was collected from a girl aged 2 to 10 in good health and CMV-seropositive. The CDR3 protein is CASSQDRGNSPLHF. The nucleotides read TGCGCCAGCAGCCAGGACAGGGGTAATTCACCCCTCCACTTT.